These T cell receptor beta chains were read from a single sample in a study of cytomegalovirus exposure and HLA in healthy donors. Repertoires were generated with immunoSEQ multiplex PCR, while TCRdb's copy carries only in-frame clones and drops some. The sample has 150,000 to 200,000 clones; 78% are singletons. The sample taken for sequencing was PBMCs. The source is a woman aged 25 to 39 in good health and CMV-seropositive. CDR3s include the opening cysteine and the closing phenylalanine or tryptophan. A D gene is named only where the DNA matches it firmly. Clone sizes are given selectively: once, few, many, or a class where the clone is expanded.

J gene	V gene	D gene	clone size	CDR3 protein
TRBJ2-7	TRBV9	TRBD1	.	CASSATGGGLYEQYF
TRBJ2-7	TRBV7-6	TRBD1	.	CASSLAGTDRADEQYF
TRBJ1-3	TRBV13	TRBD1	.	CASSLDRGAGNTIYF
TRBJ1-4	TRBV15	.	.	CATSRDGSPTNEKLFF
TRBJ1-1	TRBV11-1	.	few	CASSRTENTEAFF
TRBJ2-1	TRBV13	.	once	CASSLTGNEQFF
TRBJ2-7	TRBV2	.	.	CASSERIRVREQYF
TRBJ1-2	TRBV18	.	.	CASSGTSAVNGYTF
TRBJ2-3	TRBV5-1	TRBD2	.	CASSLLAGGTDTQYF
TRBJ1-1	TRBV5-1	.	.	CASSLAPGGGTEAFF
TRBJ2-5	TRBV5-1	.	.	CASSPVGGAAAQYF
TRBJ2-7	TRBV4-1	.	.	CASAGKGSYEQYF
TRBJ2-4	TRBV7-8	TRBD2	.	CASSLNPGTSGAKNIQYF
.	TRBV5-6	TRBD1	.	CASSLFPDRDPYEQYF
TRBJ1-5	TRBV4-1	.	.	CASSQVEGQPQHF
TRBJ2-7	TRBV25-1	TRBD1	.	CASTRGTGASEQYF
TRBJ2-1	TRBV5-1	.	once	CASSYSGESEQFF
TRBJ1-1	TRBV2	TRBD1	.	CASWPYGTGNTEAFF
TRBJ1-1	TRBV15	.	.	CATSWLNTEAFF
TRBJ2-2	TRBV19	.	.	CASTMVDTGELFF
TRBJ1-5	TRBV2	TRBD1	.	CASRLRDRDNQPQHF
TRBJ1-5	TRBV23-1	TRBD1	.	CASSHFGQGAKLRNQPQHF
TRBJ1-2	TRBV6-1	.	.	CASSQSTWGYTF
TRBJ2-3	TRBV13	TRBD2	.	CASSLVSSGETDTQYF
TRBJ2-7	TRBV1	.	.	CTSSRSDLYRGPYEQYF
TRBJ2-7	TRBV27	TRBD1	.	CASGYRGPNSQQYF
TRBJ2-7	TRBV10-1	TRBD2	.	CASSDGTSGAYEQYF
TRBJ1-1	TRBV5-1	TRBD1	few	CASSLWTGDTEAFF
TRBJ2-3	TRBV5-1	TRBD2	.	CASSLAGLAGSGDTQYF
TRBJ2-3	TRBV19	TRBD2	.	CASSIVGTSGGDTQYF